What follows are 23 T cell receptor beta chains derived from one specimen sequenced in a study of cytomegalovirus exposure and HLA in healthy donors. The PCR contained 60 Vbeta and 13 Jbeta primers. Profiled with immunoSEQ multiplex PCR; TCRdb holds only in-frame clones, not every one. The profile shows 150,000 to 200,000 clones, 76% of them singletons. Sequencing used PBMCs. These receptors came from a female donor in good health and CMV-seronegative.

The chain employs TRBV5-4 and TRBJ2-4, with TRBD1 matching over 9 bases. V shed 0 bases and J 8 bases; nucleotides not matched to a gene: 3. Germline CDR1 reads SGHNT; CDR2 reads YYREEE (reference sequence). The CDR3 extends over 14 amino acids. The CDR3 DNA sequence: TGTGCCAGCAGCTTGGCGGGACAGGGATACATTCAGTACTTC. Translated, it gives CASSLAGQGYIQYF.

This CDR3 is CASSGGTSGAGEQFF. The CDR3 DNA reads TGTGCCAGCAGCGGAGGGACTAGCGGGGCGGGGGAGCAGTTCTTC. This chain uses TRBV9 with TRBJ2-1; 13 bases match TRBD2. The ends lost 3 bases at V and 10 bases at J; junction bases unmatched: 7. Germline CDR1 reads SGDLS; CDR2 reads YYNGEE. The CDR3 sequence is 15 residues long.

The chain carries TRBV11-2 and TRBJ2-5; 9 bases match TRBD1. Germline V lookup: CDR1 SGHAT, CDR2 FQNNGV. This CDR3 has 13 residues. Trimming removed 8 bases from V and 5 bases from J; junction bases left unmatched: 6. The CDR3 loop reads CASGTGFLETQYF. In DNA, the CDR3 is TGTGCCAGCGGGACAGGGTTTTTGGAGACCCAGTACTTC.

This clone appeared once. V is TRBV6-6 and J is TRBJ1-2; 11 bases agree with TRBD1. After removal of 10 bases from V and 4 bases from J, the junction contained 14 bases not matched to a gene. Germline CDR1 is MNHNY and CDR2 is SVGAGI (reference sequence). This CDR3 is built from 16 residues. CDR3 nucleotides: TGTGCCACCGGAACCCGGGGACAGGGGGTTCCCTATGGCTACACCTTC. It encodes CATGTRGQGVPYGYTF.

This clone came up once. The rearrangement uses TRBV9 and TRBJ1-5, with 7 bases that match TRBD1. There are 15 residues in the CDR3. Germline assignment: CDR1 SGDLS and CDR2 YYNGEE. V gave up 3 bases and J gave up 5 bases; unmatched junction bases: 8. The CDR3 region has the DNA TGTGCCAGCAGCGCCGGAGGGACAGCCCATCAGCCCCAGCATTTT. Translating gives CASSAGGTAHQPQHF.

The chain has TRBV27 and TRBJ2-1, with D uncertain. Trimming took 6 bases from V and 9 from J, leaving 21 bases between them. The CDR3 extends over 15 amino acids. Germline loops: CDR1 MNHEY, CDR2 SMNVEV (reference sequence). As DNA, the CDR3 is TGTGCCAGCAGACCGTTTTTAAGAATCTCGGGTGAGCAGTTCTTC. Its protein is CASRPFLRISGEQFF.

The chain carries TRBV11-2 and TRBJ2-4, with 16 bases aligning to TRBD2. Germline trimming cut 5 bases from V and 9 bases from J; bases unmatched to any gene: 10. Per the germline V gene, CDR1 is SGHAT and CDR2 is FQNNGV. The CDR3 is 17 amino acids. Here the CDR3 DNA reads TGTGCCAGCAGCCAACCGGGACTAGCGGGGGGGTCGAGCATTCAGTACTTC. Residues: CASSQPGLAGGSSIQYF.

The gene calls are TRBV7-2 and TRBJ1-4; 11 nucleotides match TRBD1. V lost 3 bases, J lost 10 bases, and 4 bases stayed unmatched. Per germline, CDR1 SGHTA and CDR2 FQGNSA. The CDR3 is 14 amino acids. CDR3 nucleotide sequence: TGTGCCAGCAGCTTTGGACAGGGGGCGCGAAAACTGTTTTTT. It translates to CASSFGQGARKLFF.

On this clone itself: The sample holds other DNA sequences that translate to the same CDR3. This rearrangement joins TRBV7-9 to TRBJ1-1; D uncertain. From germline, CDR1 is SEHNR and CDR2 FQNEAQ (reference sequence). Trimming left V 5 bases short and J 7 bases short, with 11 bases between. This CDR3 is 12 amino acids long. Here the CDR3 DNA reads TGTGCCAGCAGCCCCATGGGCCGTGAAGCTTTCTTT. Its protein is CASSPMGREAFF.

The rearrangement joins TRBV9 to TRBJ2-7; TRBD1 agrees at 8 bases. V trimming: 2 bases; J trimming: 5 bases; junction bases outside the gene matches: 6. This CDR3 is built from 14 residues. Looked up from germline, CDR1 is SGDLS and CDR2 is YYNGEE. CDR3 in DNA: TGTGCCAGCAGCGTGTCAGGGGGCGGCCACGAGCAGTACTTC. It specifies CASSVSGGGHEQYF.

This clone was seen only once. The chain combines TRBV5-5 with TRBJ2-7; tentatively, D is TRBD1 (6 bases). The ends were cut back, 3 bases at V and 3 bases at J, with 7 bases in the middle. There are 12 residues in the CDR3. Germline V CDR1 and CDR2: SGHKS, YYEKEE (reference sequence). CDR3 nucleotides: TGTGCCAGCAGCTCGGACAGCTACGAGCAGTACTTC. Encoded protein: CASSSDSYEQYF.

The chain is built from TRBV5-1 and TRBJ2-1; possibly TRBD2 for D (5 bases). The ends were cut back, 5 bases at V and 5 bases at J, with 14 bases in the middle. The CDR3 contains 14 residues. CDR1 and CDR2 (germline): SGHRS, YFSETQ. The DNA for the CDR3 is TGCGCCAGCAGTCCAGGACTCATAGACAATGAGCAGTTCTTC. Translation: CASSPGLIDNEQFF.

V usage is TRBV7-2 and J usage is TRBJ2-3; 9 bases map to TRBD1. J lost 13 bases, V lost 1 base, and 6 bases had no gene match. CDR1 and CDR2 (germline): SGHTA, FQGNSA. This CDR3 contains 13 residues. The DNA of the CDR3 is TGTGCCAGCAGCTTAGGGGACAGGGTGGAAGAGTATTTT. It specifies CASSLGDRVEEYF.

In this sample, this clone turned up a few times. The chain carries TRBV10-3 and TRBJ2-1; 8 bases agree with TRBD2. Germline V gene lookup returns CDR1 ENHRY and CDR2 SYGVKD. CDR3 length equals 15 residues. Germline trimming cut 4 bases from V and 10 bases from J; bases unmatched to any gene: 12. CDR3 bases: TGTGCCATCAGTGGGAGCAGCGGGGGCAATCGGGAGCAGTTCTTC. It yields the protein CAISGSSGGNREQFF.

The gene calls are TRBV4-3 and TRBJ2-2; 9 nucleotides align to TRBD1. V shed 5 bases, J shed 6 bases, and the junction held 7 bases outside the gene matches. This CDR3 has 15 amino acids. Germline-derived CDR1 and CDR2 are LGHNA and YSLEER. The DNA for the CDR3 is TGCGCCAGCAGCTACCGACAGGGGGGCCCCGGGGAGCTGTTTTTT. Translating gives CASSYRQGGPGELFF.

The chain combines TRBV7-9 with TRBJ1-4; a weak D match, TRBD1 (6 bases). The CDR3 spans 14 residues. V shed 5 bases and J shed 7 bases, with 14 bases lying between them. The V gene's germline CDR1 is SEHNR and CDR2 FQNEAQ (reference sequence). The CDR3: CASSPQGRGEKLFF. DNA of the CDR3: TGTGCCAGCAGCCCCCAGGGGAGAGGTGAAAAACTGTTTTTT.

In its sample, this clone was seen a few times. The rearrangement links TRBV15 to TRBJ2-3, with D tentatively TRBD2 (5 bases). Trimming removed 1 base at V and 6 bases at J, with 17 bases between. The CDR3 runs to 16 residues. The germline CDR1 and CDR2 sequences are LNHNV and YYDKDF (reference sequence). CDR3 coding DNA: TGTGCCACCAGCAGAGGGCTGACGATGGGAGTCGATACGCAGTATTTT. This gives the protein CATSRGLTMGVDTQYF.

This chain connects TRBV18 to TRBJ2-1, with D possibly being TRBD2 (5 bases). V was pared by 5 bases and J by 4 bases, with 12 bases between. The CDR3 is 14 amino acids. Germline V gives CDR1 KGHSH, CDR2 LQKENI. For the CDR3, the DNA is TGTGCCAGCTCAGCCACCGGGATTTACAATGAGCAGTTCTTC. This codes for CASSATGIYNEQFF.

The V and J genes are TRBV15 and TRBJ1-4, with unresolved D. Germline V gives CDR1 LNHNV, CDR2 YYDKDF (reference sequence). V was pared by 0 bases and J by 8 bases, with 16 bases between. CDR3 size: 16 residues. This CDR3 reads CATSRDRRPPGEKLFF. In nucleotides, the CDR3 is TGTGCCACCAGCAGAGATCGGAGGCCACCGGGAGAAAAACTGTTTTTT.

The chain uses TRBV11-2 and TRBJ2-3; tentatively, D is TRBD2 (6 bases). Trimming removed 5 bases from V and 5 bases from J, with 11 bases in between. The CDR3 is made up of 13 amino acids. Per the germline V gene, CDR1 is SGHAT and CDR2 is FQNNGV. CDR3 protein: CASSRGTQDTQYF. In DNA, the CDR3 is TGTGCCAGCAGCCGGGGGACTCAAGATACGCAGTATTTT.

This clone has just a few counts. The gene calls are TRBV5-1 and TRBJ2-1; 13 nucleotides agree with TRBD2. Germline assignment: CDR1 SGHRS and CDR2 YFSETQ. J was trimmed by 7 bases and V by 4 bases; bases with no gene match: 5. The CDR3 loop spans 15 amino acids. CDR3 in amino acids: CASSQGLAGNNEQFF. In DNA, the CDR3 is TGCGCCAGCAGCCAGGGACTAGCGGGAAATAATGAGCAGTTCTTC.

The CDR3 DNA sequence: TGTGCCAGCAGTCGGCCGGGACAGGGGGCAGGCGAGCAGTACTTC. Translating it yields CASSRPGQGAGEQYF. The genes are TRBV6-5 and TRBJ2-5; 12 bases fit TRBD1. The J call may be wrong; the DNA end is better matched by TRBJ2-7. The CDR3 sequence is 15 residues long. CDR1 and CDR2 (germline): MNHEY, SVGAGI.

The DNA for the CDR3 is TGTGCCAGCAGCTTAGAGGGCCTAACGTACACCGGGGAGCTGTTTTTT. Translating gives CASSLEGLTYTGELFF. The chain couples TRBV11-2 to TRBJ2-2; no reliable D call. This CDR3 is 16 amino acids long. Trimming left V 0 bases short and J 3 bases short, with 11 bases between. The germline V gene has CDR1 SGHAT and CDR2 FQNNGV.